Listed here are 25 T cell receptor beta chains from one sample, sequenced in a study of blood T cell repertoires in COVID-19 (dated by TCRdb to 2018 to 2021). Libraries came from the immunoSEQ multiplex PCR assay. This immuneACCESS table, as held by TCRdb, lists in-frame sequences with V and J called but not all clones. Of the missing ones, under half trace to an unresolved V gene in checked studies; the others have no known cause. Here the sample has 65,000 to 85,000 clones; less than 90% occur a single time. The ten largest make up 5.5% to 7% of the sample. The material sequenced was peripheral blood. The receptors derive from an elderly man with COVID-19, enrolled during active disease.

This sequence joins TRBV5-1 and TRBJ1-1; D is ambiguous. The germline V and J ends were trimmed by 7 bases and 8 bases, with 15 bases remaining between them. CDR1 is SGHRS and CDR2 is YFSETQ in the germline V gene. This CDR3 comprises 12 residues. This CDR3 reads CASGAVREEAFF. CDR3 nucleotides: TGCGCCAGCGGTGCGGTCAGAGAAGAAGCTTTCTTT.

This rearrangement joins TRBV5-5 to TRBJ2-2; D possibly corresponds to TRBD2 (6 bases). Trimming removed 3 bases from V and 2 bases from J, with 20 bases in between. This CDR3 comprises 18 residues. In germline, CDR1 is SGHKS, CDR2 YYEKEE (reference sequence). The CDR3 nucleotides read TGTGCCAGCAGCTGGTATGGAGGGACTCCTCGTAACACCGGGGAGCTGTTTTTT. Translation gives CASSWYGGTPRNTGELFF. Together with reference TRBV5-5 and TRBJ2-2, the CDR3 gives the full variable domain: DAGVTQSPTHLIKTRGQQVTLRCSPISGHKSVSWYQQVLGQGPQFIFQYYEKEERGRGNFPDRFSARQFPNYSSELNVNALLLGDSALYLCASSWYGGTPRNTGELFFGEGSRLTVL.

The rearrangement joins TRBV5-1 to TRBJ1-1; 7 positions agree with TRBD1. This CDR3 spans 16 amino acids. V shed 4 bases and J 1 base; nucleotides not matched to a gene: 10. Germline V gives CDR1 SGHRS, CDR2 YFSETQ. CDR3 sequence: CASSGNRGAANTEAFF. CDR3 coding DNA: TGCGCCAGCAGCGGAAACAGGGGAGCGGCGAACACTGAAGCTTTCTTT.

V gene TRBV27 combines with J gene TRBJ2-2; perhaps TRBD2 as D (5 bases). This CDR3 has 15 amino acids. CDR1 and CDR2 (germline): MNHEY, SMNVEV (reference sequence). V was pared by 10 bases and J by 5 bases, with 20 bases between. In nucleotides, the CDR3 is TGTGCCACCTCTTCGGGGAGAGGTTGGACCGGGGAGCTGTTTTTT. It translates to CATSSGRGWTGELFF.

The DNA of the CDR3 is TGTGCCAGTAGTCCTCAGGGACAGGGAATGCGGGATGGCTACACCTTC. Translation: CASSPQGQGMRDGYTF. The genes are TRBV19 and TRBJ1-2; 9 bases match TRBD1. The V gene end was trimmed by 5 bases and the J gene end by 6 bases; junction bases not matched to a gene: 13. The CDR3 length is 16 residues. Per the germline V gene, CDR1 is LNHDA and CDR2 is SQIVND (reference sequence).

The rearrangement links TRBV5-8 to TRBJ2-2, with 9 bases fitting TRBD2. J lost 1 base, V lost 2 bases, and 6 bases had no gene match. Germline lookup yields CDR1 SGHTS and CDR2 YDEGEE. The CDR3 covers 17 residues. The CDR3 here is CASSLPSGAVNTGELFF. For the CDR3, the DNA is TGTGCCAGCAGCTTACCTAGCGGGGCGGTGAACACCGGGGAGCTGTTTTTT.

The rearrangement links TRBV10-3 to TRBJ2-7; tentative D call: TRBD2 (7 bases). Per germline, CDR1 ENHRY and CDR2 SYGVKD. The CDR3 contains 14 residues. Between the trimmed V and J ends, which lost 4 bases and 2 bases, there was a span of 12 bases. CDR3 DNA sequence: TGTGCCATCAGTGGGGGGAGGGGGGCCTACGAGCAGTACTTC. Translated: CAISGGRGAYEQYF.

This clone was detected only once. The CDR3, as DNA: TGTGCCAGCAGCTTGTTTCGACACTACTATGGCTACACCTTC. It yields the protein CASSLFRHYYGYTF. The chain carries TRBV5-6 and TRBJ1-2; D is undetermined. CDR3 length: 14 residues. Germline values: CDR1 SGHDT, CDR2 YYEEEE. V was trimmed by 1 base and J by 3 bases, leaving 10 bases between them.

This chain joins TRBV7-7 and TRBJ2-2; 7 nucleotides align to TRBD1. After removal of 5 bases from V and 4 bases from J, the junction contained 4 bases not matched to a gene. This CDR3 is 14 amino acids long. Germline V gene lookup returns CDR1 SSHAT and CDR2 FNYEAQ (reference sequence). CDR3 sequence: CASSPTGATGELFF. DNA of the CDR3: TGTGCCAGCAGCCCCACAGGGGCCACCGGGGAGCTGTTTTTT.

V and J are TRBV12-5 and TRBJ2-1; 8 bases are shared with TRBD2. This CDR3 has 14 residues. Germline V CDR1 and CDR2: LGHNT, FRNRAP. Losses at the gene ends were 2 bases for V and 4 bases for J; bases not matched to a gene: 1. The CDR3 here is CASGLSGGYNEQFF. CDR3 in DNA: TGTGCTAGTGGTTTGAGCGGGGGATACAATGAGCAGTTCTTC.

The chain couples TRBV12-3 or TRBV12-4 to TRBJ1-1; D gene ambiguous. The CDR3 runs to 13 residues. V was cut by 3 bases and J by 3 bases, with 8 bases left in between. CDR3 loop: CASSLVPDTEAFF. In nucleotides, the CDR3 is TGTGCCAGCAGTTTGGTACCAGACACTGAAGCTTTCTTT.

V gene TRBV10-3 combines with J gene TRBJ1-1; 10 nucleotides line up with TRBD1. The CDR3 sequence is 14 residues long. The V segment lost 6 bases and the J segment 3 bases; nucleotides outside the gene matches: 4. Germline CDR1 ENHRY, CDR2 SYGVKD. The CDR3 DNA reads TGTGCCATCAGAGCCGACAGGGGGCACACTGAAGCTTTCTTT. This gives the protein CAIRADRGHTEAFF.

The chain carries TRBV21-1 and TRBJ1-4. TRBV21-1 has pseudogene status. The CDR3 consists of 17 residues. The CDR3 spells CASSSGPISAANEKLFF. In nucleotides, the CDR3 is TGTGCCAGCAGCAGCGGGCCAATATCTGCAGCTAATGAAAAACTGTTTTTT.

The V and J genes are TRBV19 and TRBJ2-3; no clear D gene. Trimming cost V 5 bases and J 1 base, with 10 bases left between them. The CDR3 sequence is 14 residues long. Germline CDR1 reads LNHDA; CDR2 reads SQIVND (reference sequence). The CDR3 sequence is CASSPKSGTDTQYF. CDR3 nucleotides: TGTGCCAGTAGTCCAAAAAGCGGCACAGATACGCAGTATTTT.

The chain recombines TRBV24-1 with TRBJ2-4; a weak D match, TRBD1 (7 bases). V was cut by 0 bases and J by 12 bases, with 17 bases left in between. The CDR3 runs to 15 residues. In germline, CDR1 is KGHDR, CDR2 SFDVKD. CDR3: CATSDLRRGTATQYF. The CDR3 coding sequence is TGTGCCACCAGTGATTTGAGGAGGGGGACAGCAACTCAGTACTTC.

V usage is TRBV6-5 and J usage is TRBJ1-4; D gene ambiguous. Between the trimmed V and J ends, which lost 7 bases and 4 bases, there was a span of 10 bases. The length of the CDR3 is 13 residues. Germline-derived CDR1 and CDR2 are MNHEY and SVGAGI. The CDR3 DNA reads TGTGCCAGCACCGGAGGTGTTAATGAAAAACTGTTTTTT. Translated, it gives CASTGGVNEKLFF.

The rearrangement links TRBV19 to TRBJ1-1; D gene ambiguous. The CDR3 runs to 10 residues. CDR1 is LNHDA and CDR2 is SQIVND in the germline V gene (reference sequence). Trimming pared 6 bases from V and 5 bases from J, leaving 4 bases between. CDR3 protein: CASRRTEAFF. CDR3 in DNA: TGTGCCAGTAGGAGAACTGAAGCTTTCTTT. The full variable domain, its missing parts supplied by reference TRBV19 and TRBJ1-1, is DGGITQSPKYLFRKEGQNVTLSCEQNLNHDAMYWYRQDPGQGLRLIYYSQIVNDFQKGDIAEGYSVSREKKESFPLTVTSAQKNPTAFYLCASRRTEAFFGQGTRLTVV.

The genes are TRBV5-1 and TRBJ1-4, with a tentative D call TRBD1 (6 bases). V was cut by 1 base and J by 3 bases, with 10 bases left in between. Germline CDR1 is SGHRS and CDR2 is YFSETQ. CDR3 size: 15 residues. The CDR3 protein is CASSLYRDPNEKLFF. The CDR3 coding sequence is TGCGCCAGCAGCTTGTACAGGGACCCTAATGAAAAACTGTTTTTT. Full variable domain (outside the CDR3, taken from reference TRBV5-1 and TRBJ1-4): KAGVTQTPRYLIKTRGQQVTLSCSPISGHRSVSWYQQTPGQGLQFLFEYFSETQRNKGNFPGRFSGRQFSNSRSEMNVSTLELGDSALYLCASSLYRDPNEKLFFGSGTQLSVL.

The genes are TRBV18 and TRBJ1-2; D unclear. Germline V gene data show CDR1 as KGHSH and CDR2 as LQKENI. The ends were cut back, 3 bases at V and 5 bases at J, with 10 bases in the middle. The CDR3 has 13 amino acids. In nucleotides, the CDR3 is TGTGCCAGCTCACCGGGCCTAAGGTATGGCTACACCTTC. Its translation is CASSPGLRYGYTF. The full variable domain, in which reference TRBV18 and TRBJ1-2 provide the parts outside the CDR3, is NAGVMQNPRHLVRRRGQEARLRCSPMKGHSHVYWYRQLPEEGLKFMVYLQKENIIDESGMPKERFSAEFPKEGPSILRIQQVVRGDSAAYFCASSPGLRYGYTFGSGTRLTVV.

This chain connects TRBV7-2 to TRBJ2-3; 8 bases are a match to TRBD2. The CDR3 loop spans 14 amino acids. V trimming: 5 bases; J trimming: 1 base; junction bases outside the gene matches: 2. Per the germline V gene, CDR1 is SGHTA and CDR2 is FQGNSA. For the CDR3, the DNA is TGTGCCAGCAGCCTTAGCGGGGGCACAGATACGCAGTATTTT. The encoded protein is CASSLSGGTDTQYF.

This clone occurred a few times. This chain joins TRBV19 and TRBJ1-1, with 9 bases identical to TRBD1. V lost 6 bases, J lost 3 bases, and 5 bases stayed unmatched. CDR3 size: 14 residues. Per the germline V gene, CDR1 is LNHDA and CDR2 is SQIVND (reference sequence). The DNA of the CDR3 is TGTGCCAGTAGCCCGGGACAGGGTTACACTGAAGCTTTCTTT. Protein sequence: CASSPGQGYTEAFF.

The count of this clone is one. V and J are TRBV29-1 and TRBJ1-1; TRBD1 is a possible D gene (6 bases). Per the germline V gene, CDR1 is SQVTM and CDR2 is ANQGSEA. The CDR3 sequence is 13 residues long. Trimming cost V 5 bases and J 1 base, with 11 bases left between them. The CDR3, as DNA: TGCAGCGTTTCAGGGGCTCGGAACACTGAAGCTTTCTTT. It yields the protein CSVSGARNTEAFF.

This clone occurred a few times. The gene calls are TRBV5-1 and TRBJ1-1; no clear D. V lost 3 bases and J lost 8, with 8 bases in between. This CDR3 contains 11 residues. Germline-derived CDR1 and CDR2 are SGHRS and YFSETQ. The CDR3 sequence: CASSSEEEAFF. CDR3 DNA: TGCGCCAGCAGCTCGGAGGAGGAAGCTTTCTTT.

The V gene is TRBV5-6, the J gene TRBJ2-5; possible D gene TRBD1, 6 bases. Germline CDR1 and CDR2: SGHDT and YYEEEE. The CDR3 totals 15 residues. V was cut by 4 bases and J by 1 base, with 14 bases left in between. CDR3 protein: CASSATTGTQETQYF. The DNA of the CDR3 is TGTGCCAGCAGCGCCACAACAGGGACCCAAGAGACCCAGTACTTC.

The V call is TRBV9, the J call TRBJ2-5; 9 bases are a match to TRBD2. Germline CDR1 reads SGDLS; CDR2 reads YYNGEE. The V segment lost 5 bases and the J segment 2 bases; nucleotides outside the gene matches: 7. The CDR3 has 15 residues. Written as DNA, the CDR3 is TGTGCCAGCAGTGCGGGGGGGCTCGAGCAAGAGACCCAGTACTTC. This translates into CASSAGGLEQETQYF.